This T cell receptor (beta chain) emerged from a study of blood T cell repertoires in COVID-19. At the level of the study: The origin of the acute and convalescent COVID-19 samples was the United States, Italy and Spain. Sources were T cells, B-cell-depleted T cells, or PBMCs; the material itself was cDNA or gDNA.

V was clipped by 7 bases and J by 6 bases; unmatched bases: 9. CDR1 is LNHNV, CDR2 YYDKDF, per germline (reference sequence). CDR3 length: 14 residues. Original handling: Amplification with reference gene primers provided the estimates of nucleated cell counts. The method was immunoSEQ multiplex PCR; TCRdb's version includes in-frame clones alone and lacks a portion of them. From that table come the V and J calls and clone size; the DNA was used to work out D and trimming. This table has 280,000 or so clones, about 83% appearing once. The receptor was isolated from a woman between 45 and 60 years old who had recovered from COVID-19. The source material was peripheral blood. V gene TRBV15 combines with J gene TRBJ2-7; 10 nucleotides line up with TRBD2. CDR3 sequence reads: CATMISSGRGEQYF. In DNA form, the CDR3 reads TGTGCCACCATGATCTCTAGCGGGAGAGGCGAGCAGTACTTC.